The 23 T cell receptor beta chains below come from one sample, sequenced in a study of T cell repertoires in cytomegalovirus infection (dated by TCRdb to about 2019). Reads for this sample came from an Illumina HiSeq 1500. Using fastp at Q25 and MiXCR, TCRdb reprocessed the public reads and kept productive beta chains. Each entry merges the rows of one CDR3 protein and shows their most common DNA and genes. This sample gives about 130,000 distinct CDR3 sequences in total; 7.5% to 9% of them show up just once. The ten largest clonotypes hold around 10% of the sample. The sequencing sample was made of PBMCs. The receptors here all came from a human donor in good health (CMV status not recorded). Some clones in this sample may be carry-over from other donors' samples.

This clonotype was seen ten or more times. The rearrangement joins TRBV19 to TRBJ2-7, with TRBD1 identical over 7 bases. V was clipped by 5 bases and J by 1 base; unmatched bases: 8. Germline values: CDR1 LNHDA, CDR2 SQIVND (reference sequence). The CDR3 consists of 15 residues. Written as DNA, the CDR3 is TGTGCCAGTAGTGCCTCACAGGGGCCTTCCTACGAGCAGTACTTC. It translates to CASSASQGPSYEQYF.

The V call is TRBV6-1, the J call TRBJ1-5; 7 positions match TRBD1. The CDR3 is 15 residues long. Germline V gene lookup returns CDR1 MNHNS and CDR2 SASEGT. The J segment lost 5 bases and the V segment lost 9 bases, leaving 13 bases of the junction unmatched. CDR3 region: CASATGTALYQPQHF. In nucleotides, the CDR3 is TGTGCCAGTGCGACAGGGACAGCTCTTTATCAGCCCCAGCATTTT.

This clonotype was detected many times. This rearrangement joins TRBV5-1 to TRBJ2-7, with 7 bases identical to TRBD1. Germline lookup yields CDR1 SGHRS and CDR2 YFSETQ. J gave up 7 bases and V 4 bases, and 17 bases lay outside the gene matches. The CDR3 is 16 amino acids. The CDR3 reads CASSHINSGGPREQYF. The CDR3 DNA reads TGCGCCAGCAGCCACATAAACTCAGGGGGACCTCGGGAGCAGTACTTC. Full variable domain (rest looked up from reference TRBV5-1 and TRBJ2-7): KAGVTQTPRYLIKTRGQQVTLSCSPISGHRSVSWYQQTPGQGLQFLFEYFSETQRNKGNFPGRFSGRQFSNSRSEMNVSTLELGDSALYLCASSHINSGGPREQYFGPGTRLTVT.

The chain uses TRBV2 and TRBJ2-1, with 7 bases matching TRBD1. The CDR3 sequence is 14 residues long. CDR1 is SNHLY, CDR2 FYNNEI, per germline. The trim removed 5 bases at V and 9 bases at J, leaving 10 bases unmatched. This chain's CDR3 is CASSFRQGGSEQFF. As DNA, the CDR3 is TGTGCCAGCAGTTTTCGACAGGGTGGGAGTGAGCAGTTCTTC.

This clonotype was recorded many times. CDR3 in amino acids: CASSLPPGDHGNTGELFF. CDR3 DNA: TGTGCCAGCAGTTTACCCCCGGGCGACCATGGGAACACCGGGGAGCTGTTTTTT. The chain links TRBV12-3 or TRBV12-4 to TRBJ2-2; no firm D call. With 2 bases removed from V and 1 base from J, the gap between germline ends came to 17 bases. This CDR3 contains 18 residues.

This clonotype was found many times. CDR3 coding DNA: TGTGCCAGCTGGGGGACAATCGGAGAGACCCAGTACTTC. Amino acids: CASWGTIGETQYF. The chain joins TRBV5-6 to TRBJ2-5, with TRBD1 as a possible D gene (6 bases). Germline lookup yields CDR1 SGHDT and CDR2 YYEEEE. The CDR3 totals 13 residues. Trimming cost V 7 bases and J 4 bases, with 14 bases left between them.

This chain joins TRBV24-1 and TRBJ1-1, with no clear D. The CDR3 is made up of 12 amino acids. V lost 7 bases to trimming and J lost 7 bases, with 12 bases between them. Germline-derived CDR1 and CDR2 are KGHDR and SFDVKD. CDR3 loop: CATRSTTGEAFF. The CDR3 DNA reads TGTGCCACCAGGTCGACTACGGGTGAAGCTTTCTTT.

The chain combines TRBV4-1 with TRBJ1-5; maybe TRBD1 (5 bases). There are 18 residues in the CDR3. Germline CDR1 is MGHRA and CDR2 is YSYEKL. Trimming removed 1 base from V and 0 bases from J, with 16 bases in between. The DNA for the CDR3 is TGCGCCAGCAGCCAAGCCCTCCGACGGGACTATAGCAATCAGCCCCAGCATTTT. It is translated as CASSQALRRDYSNQPQHF.

This clonotype was found many times. The junction does not match germline at one end; this may be a read error. This sequence joins TRBV7-9 and TRBJ2-1; TRBD2 matches 12 bases. CDR1 SEHNR and CDR2 FQNEAQ come from the germline V gene (reference sequence). The CDR3 totals 13 residues. In DNA form, the CDR3 reads TGTGCCAGCATCTTACTAGCGGGGGGTGAGCAGTTCTTC. It specifies CASILLAGGEQFF.

This rearrangement joins TRBV29-1 to TRBJ1-3, with D uncertain. Trimming left V 7 bases short and J 4 bases short, with 14 bases between. The CDR3 extends over 13 amino acids. CDR1 and CDR2 (germline): SQVTM, ANQGSEA. The DNA of the CDR3 is TGCAGCGCTGGCCCCCGGCAAGGAAACACCATATATTTT. Translated, it gives CSAGPRQGNTIYF.

This clonotype occurred many times. The chain is built from TRBV11-2 and TRBJ1-1; 9 bases fit TRBD1. The CDR3 spans 15 residues. CDR1 SGHAT and CDR2 FQNNGV come from the germline V gene. The ends lost 7 bases at V and 4 bases at J; junction bases unmatched: 10. The CDR3: CASIGPGTGITEAFF. CDR3 nucleotides: TGTGCCAGCATCGGACCCGGGACAGGGATCACTGAAGCTTTCTTT.

Many counts were recorded for this clonotype. This chain joins TRBV7-2 and TRBJ2-3; 10 bases are a match to TRBD1. Germline V gene data show CDR1 as SGHTA and CDR2 as FQGNSA. V lost 6 bases to trimming and J lost 2 bases; unmatched junction nucleotides: 5. There are 15 residues in the CDR3. The CDR3 DNA follows: TGTGCCAGCAGAAGGGACAGGGGTACCACAGATACGCAGTATTTT. Its protein is CASRRDRGTTDTQYF.

There are a few counts of this clonotype. This chain joins TRBV20-1 and TRBJ2-1; 15 bases are shared with TRBD2. CDR3 size: 19 residues. CDR1 is DFQATT and CDR2 is SNEGSKA in the germline V gene (reference sequence). Unmatched junction bases numbered 16, after V lost 0 bases and J lost 10 bases. CDR3 loop: CSARDALMPGLAGGREQFF. The CDR3, as DNA: TGCAGTGCTAGAGATGCCCTAATGCCCGGACTAGCGGGGGGGCGCGAGCAGTTCTTC.

This clonotype was counted at least ten times. The genes are TRBV7-2 and TRBJ2-7, with 11 bases that match TRBD2. Germline V gives CDR1 SGHTA, CDR2 FQGNSA. V lost 5 bases, J lost 4 bases, and 10 bases stayed unmatched. This CDR3 has 16 residues. Here the CDR3 DNA reads TGTGCCAGCAGCCCAACACTAGCGGGGGCCTCTTACGAGCAGTACTTC. The encoded protein is CASSPTLAGASYEQYF.

The V gene is TRBV20-1, the J gene TRBJ2-5; 8 nucleotides agree with TRBD2. CDR3 size: 17 residues. The V segment lost 2 bases and the J segment 2 bases; nucleotides outside the gene matches: 13. The germline V gene has CDR1 DFQATT and CDR2 SNEGSKA (reference sequence). DNA for the CDR3: TGCAGTGCTAGATCTTACCGGGGGGGGCTTGGTCAAGAGACCCAGTACTTC. The encoded protein is CSARSYRGGLGQETQYF.

This clonotype appeared many times. The CDR3: CASSRLGPQETQYF. DNA of the CDR3: TGTGCCAGCAGTAGACTAGGCCCCCAAGAGACCCAGTACTTC. The chain uses TRBV2 and TRBJ2-5; maybe TRBD2 (6 bases). CDR3 length equals 14 residues. Per germline, CDR1 SNHLY and CDR2 FYNNEI. The germline V and J ends were trimmed by 5 bases and 1 base, with 11 bases remaining between them.

At least ten counts were recorded for this clonotype. This chain links TRBV4-2 with TRBJ1-1; weak D call: TRBD1 (5 bases). The V end lost 4 bases, the J end lost 5 bases, and 14 bases lay between the germline ends. This CDR3 has 14 residues. Germline loops: CDR1 LGHNA, CDR2 YNFKEQ. CDR3 DNA sequence: TGTGCCAGCAGCCCCGAGGGGACGGGAACTGAAGCTTTCTTT. This gives the protein CASSPEGTGTEAFF.

In this sample, this clonotype turned up many times. This sequence joins TRBV11-2 and TRBJ2-5; D is uncertain. Germline V gene sequence: CDR1 SGHAT, CDR2 FQNNGV. Trimming took off 3 bases at V and 6 bases at J, with 8 bases between the two ends. The length of the CDR3 is 12 residues. CDR3 region: CASSFHLQTQYF. CDR3 coding DNA: TGTGCCAGCAGCTTTCACCTCCAGACCCAGTACTTC. The variable domain in full, completed from reference TRBV11-2 and TRBJ2-5, reads EAGVAQSPRYKIIEKRQSVAFWCNPISGHATLYWYQQILGQGPKLLIQFQNNGVVDDSQLPKDRFSAERLKGVDSTLKIQPAKLEDSAVYLCASSFHLQTQYFGPGTRLLVL.

This clonotype was found many times. The chain has TRBV7-8 and TRBJ1-3; the D gene is possibly TRBD1 (6 bases). The CDR3 consists of 15 residues. The germline V gene encodes CDR1 SGHVS and CDR2 FQNEAQ. V gave up 3 bases and J gave up 0 bases, with 9 bases separating them. The CDR3 loop is CASSFGQLSGNTIYF. The CDR3 DNA follows: TGTGCCAGCAGCTTCGGACAGCTCTCTGGAAACACCATATATTTT.

There are many counts of this clonotype. The chain is built from TRBV19 and TRBJ1-5; D gene uncertain. Germline-derived CDR1 and CDR2 are LNHDA and SQIVND (reference sequence). The CDR3 length is 10 residues. V was clipped by 8 bases and J by 10 bases, with 9 bases between them. The CDR3 spells CASGQVPQHF. In DNA form, the CDR3 reads TGTGCCAGTGGGCAGGTTCCCCAGCATTTT.

This clonotype was seen ten or more times. The chain combines TRBV12-3 or TRBV12-4 with TRBJ1-2, with 8 bases aligning to TRBD1. The CDR3 is made up of 15 amino acids. V was clipped by 6 bases and J by 4 bases; unmatched bases: 10. The CDR3 bases are TGTGCCAGCAGCCCACCCGGGACAGGAACCTATGGCTACACCTTC. Translating gives CASSPPGTGTYGYTF.

In its sample, this clonotype was seen many times. The rearrangement uses TRBV4-1 and TRBJ2-7; 11 bases are a match to TRBD1. Germline loops: CDR1 MGHRA, CDR2 YSYEKL. The CDR3 sequence is 16 residues long. Trimming cost V 3 bases and J 0 bases; bases outside gene matches: 4. CDR3 sequence: CASSQTGTGGSYEQYF. In DNA form, the CDR3 reads TGCGCCAGCAGCCAGACCGGGACAGGGGGCTCCTACGAGCAGTACTTC.

This clonotype showed up just a few times. This chain joins TRBV20-1 and TRBJ1-3, with D maybe TRBD1 (5 bases). From germline, CDR1 is DFQATT and CDR2 SNEGSKA (reference sequence). The CDR3 has 15 amino acids. The V gene lost 5 bases and the J gene lost 0 bases, with 14 bases spanning the gap. This CDR3 is CSARGGQSSGNTIYF. DNA of the CDR3: TGCAGTGCTCGGGGGGGTCAGAGCTCTGGAAACACCATATATTTT.